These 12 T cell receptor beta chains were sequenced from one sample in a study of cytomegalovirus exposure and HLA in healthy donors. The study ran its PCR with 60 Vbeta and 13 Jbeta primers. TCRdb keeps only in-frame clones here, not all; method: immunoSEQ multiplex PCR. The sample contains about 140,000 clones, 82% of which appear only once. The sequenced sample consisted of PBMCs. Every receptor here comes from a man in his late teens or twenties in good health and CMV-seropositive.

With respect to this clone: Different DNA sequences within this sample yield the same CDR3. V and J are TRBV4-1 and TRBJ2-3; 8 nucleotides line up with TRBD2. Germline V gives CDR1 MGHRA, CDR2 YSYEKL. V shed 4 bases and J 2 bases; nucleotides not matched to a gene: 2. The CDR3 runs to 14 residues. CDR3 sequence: CASSLAGSTDTQYF. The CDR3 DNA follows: TGCGCCAGCAGCCTAGCGGGATCCACAGATACGCAGTATTTT.

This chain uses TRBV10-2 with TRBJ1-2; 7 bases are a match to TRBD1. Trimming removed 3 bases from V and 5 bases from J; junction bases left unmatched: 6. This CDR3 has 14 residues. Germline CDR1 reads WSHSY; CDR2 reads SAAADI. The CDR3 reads CASSDSGGNYGYTF. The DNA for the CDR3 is TGCGCCAGCAGTGATTCAGGGGGTAATTATGGCTACACCTTC.

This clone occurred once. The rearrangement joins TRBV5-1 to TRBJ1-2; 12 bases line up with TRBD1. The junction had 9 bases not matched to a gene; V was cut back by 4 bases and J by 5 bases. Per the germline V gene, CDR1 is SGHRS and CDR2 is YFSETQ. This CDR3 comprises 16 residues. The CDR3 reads CASSPAGTGGGYGYTF. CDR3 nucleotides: TGCGCCAGCAGCCCCGCGGGGACAGGGGGCGGTTATGGCTACACCTTC.

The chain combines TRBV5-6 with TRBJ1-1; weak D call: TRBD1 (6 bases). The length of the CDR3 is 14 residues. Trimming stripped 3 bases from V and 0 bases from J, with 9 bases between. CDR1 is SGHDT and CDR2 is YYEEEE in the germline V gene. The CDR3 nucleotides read TGTGCCAGCAGCTCCAGGGGCATGAACACTGAAGCTTTCTTT. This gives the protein CASSSRGMNTEAFF.

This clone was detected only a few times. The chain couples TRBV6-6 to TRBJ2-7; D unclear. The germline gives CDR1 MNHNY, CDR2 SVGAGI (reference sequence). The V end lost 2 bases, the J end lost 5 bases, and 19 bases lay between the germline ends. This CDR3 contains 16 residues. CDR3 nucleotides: TGTGCCAGCAGTTACCAAAATACCAGACAAAGCAACGAGCAGTACTTC. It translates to CASSYQNTRQSNEQYF.

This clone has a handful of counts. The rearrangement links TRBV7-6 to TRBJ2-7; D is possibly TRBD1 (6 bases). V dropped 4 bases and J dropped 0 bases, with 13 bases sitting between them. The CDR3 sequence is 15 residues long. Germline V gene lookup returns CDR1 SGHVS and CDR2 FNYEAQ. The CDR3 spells CASSSPGQSSYEQYF. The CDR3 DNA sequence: TGTGCCAGCAGCTCCCCGGGACAAAGCTCCTACGAGCAGTACTTC.

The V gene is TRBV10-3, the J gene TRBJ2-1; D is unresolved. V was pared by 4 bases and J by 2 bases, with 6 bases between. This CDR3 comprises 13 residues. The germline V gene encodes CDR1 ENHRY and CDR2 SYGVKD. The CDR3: CAISVATYNEQFF. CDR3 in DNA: TGTGCCATCAGTGTGGCCACCTACAATGAGCAGTTCTTC.

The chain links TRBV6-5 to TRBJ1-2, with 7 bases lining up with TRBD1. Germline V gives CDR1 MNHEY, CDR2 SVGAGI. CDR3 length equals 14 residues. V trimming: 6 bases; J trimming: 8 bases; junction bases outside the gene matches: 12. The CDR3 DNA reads TGTGCCAGCAGCCTGGGGGGAAACAGGGGAGGCTACACCTTC. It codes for CASSLGGNRGGYTF.

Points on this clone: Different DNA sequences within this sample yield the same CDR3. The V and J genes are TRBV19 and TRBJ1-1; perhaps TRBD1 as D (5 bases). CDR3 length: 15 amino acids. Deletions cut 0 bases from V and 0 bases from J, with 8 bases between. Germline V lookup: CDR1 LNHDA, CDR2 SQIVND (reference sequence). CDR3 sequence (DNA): TGTGCCAGTAGTATAGATGGCAGGGTGAACACTGAAGCTTTCTTT. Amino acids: CASSIDGRVNTEAFF.

This CDR3 is CASSQRGQETQYF. The DNA of the CDR3 is TGTGCCAGCAGCCAGCGGGGGCAAGAGACCCAGTACTTC. J is TRBJ2-5 and V is TRBV5-4, with 8 bases identical to TRBD2. V shed 4 bases, J shed 2 bases, and the junction held 1 base outside the gene matches. The CDR3 is 13 residues long. Per the germline V gene, CDR1 is SGHNT and CDR2 is YYREEE (reference sequence).

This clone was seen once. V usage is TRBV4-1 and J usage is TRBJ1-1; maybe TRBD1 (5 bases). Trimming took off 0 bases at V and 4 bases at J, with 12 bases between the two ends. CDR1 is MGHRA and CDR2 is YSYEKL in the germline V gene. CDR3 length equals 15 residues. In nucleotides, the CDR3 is TGCGCCAGCAGCCAAGAACCCAGGGCGGTCACTGAAGCTTTCTTT. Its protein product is CASSQEPRAVTEAFF.

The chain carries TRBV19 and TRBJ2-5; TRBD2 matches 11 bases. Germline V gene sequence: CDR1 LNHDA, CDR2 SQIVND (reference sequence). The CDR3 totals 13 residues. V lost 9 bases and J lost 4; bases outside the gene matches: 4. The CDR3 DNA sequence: TGTGCCAGCGGGCTAGCGGGAGGAGAGACCCAGTACTTC. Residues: CASGLAGGETQYF.